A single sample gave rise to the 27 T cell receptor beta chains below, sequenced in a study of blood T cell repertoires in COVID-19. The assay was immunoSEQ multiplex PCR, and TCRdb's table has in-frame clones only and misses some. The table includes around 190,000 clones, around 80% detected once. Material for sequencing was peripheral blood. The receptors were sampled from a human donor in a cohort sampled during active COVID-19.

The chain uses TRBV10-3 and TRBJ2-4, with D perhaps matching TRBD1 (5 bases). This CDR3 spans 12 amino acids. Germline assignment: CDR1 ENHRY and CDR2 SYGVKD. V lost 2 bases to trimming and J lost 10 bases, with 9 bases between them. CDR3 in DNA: TGTGCCATCAGTGAGGTTGGGGCAATTCAGTACTTC. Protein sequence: CAISEVGAIQYF.

The CDR3 loop is CASSLRGRNNSPLHF. CDR3 DNA sequence: TGTGCCAGCAGTTTAAGGGGGCGGAATAATTCACCCCTCCACTTT. J is TRBJ1-6 and V is TRBV28, with 7 bases identical to TRBD1. The CDR3 has 15 amino acids. The junction had 3 bases not matched to a gene; V was cut back by 2 bases and J by 5 bases. Germline V gene lookup returns CDR1 MDHEN and CDR2 SYDVKM.

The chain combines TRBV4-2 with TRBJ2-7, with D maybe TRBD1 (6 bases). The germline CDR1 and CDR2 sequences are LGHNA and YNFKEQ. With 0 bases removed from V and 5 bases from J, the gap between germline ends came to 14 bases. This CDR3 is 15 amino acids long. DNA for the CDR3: TGTGCCAGCAGCCAAGATATGGGGGCCCCTAACGAGCAGTACTTC. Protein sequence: CASSQDMGAPNEQYF.

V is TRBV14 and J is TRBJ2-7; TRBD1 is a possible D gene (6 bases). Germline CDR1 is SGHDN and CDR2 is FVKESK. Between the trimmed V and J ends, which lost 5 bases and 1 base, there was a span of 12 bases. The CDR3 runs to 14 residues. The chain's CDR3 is CASSWGRGSYEQYF. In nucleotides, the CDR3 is TGTGCCAGCAGCTGGGGCAGGGGATCCTACGAGCAGTACTTC.

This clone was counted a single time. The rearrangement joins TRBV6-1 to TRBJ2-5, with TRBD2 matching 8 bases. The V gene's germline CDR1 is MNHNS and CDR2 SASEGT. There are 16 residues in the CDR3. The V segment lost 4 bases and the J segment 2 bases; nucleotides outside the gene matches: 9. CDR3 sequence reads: CASSVGASGYQETQYF. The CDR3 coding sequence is TGTGCCAGCAGTGTAGGGGCTAGCGGGTATCAAGAGACCCAGTACTTC.

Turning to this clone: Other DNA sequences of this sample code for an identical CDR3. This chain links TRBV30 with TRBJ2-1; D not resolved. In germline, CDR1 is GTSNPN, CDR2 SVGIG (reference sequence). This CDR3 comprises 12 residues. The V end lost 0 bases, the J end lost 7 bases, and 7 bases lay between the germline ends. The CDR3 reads CAWSVRGNEQFF. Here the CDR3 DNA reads TGTGCCTGGAGTGTTAGAGGAAATGAGCAGTTCTTC.

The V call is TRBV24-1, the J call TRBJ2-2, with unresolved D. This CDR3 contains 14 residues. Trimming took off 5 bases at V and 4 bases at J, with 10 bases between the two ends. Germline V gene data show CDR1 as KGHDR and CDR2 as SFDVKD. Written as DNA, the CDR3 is TGTGCCACCAGTGCCCGAGAGGTCACCGGGGAGCTGTTTTTT. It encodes CATSAREVTGELFF.

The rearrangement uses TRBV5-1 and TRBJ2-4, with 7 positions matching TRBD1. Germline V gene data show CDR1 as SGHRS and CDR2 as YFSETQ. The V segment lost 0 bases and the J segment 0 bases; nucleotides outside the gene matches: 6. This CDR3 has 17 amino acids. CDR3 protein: CASSLAQGELAKNIQYF. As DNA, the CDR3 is TGCGCCAGCAGCTTGGCTCAGGGGGAACTAGCCAAAAACATTCAGTACTTC.

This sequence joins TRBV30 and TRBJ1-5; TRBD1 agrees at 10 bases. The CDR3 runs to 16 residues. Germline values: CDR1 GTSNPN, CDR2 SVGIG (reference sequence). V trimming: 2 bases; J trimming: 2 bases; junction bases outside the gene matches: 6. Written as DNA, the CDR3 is TGTGCCTGGAGTCTAATCGGGACAGGGGGCAATCAGCCCCAGCATTTT. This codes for CAWSLIGTGGNQPQHF.

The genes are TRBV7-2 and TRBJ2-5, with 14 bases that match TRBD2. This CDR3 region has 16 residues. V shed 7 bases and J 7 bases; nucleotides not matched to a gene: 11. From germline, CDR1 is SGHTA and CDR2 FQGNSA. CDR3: CASNLEGLAGVATQYF. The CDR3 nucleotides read TGTGCCAGCAACCTTGAGGGACTAGCGGGAGTGGCGACCCAGTACTTC. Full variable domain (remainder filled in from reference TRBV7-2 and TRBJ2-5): GAGVSQSPSNKVTEKGKDVELRCDPISGHTALYWYRQSLGQGLEFLIYFQGNSAPDKSGLPSDRFSAERTGGSVSTLTIQRTQQEDSAVYLCASNLEGLAGVATQYFGPGTRLLVL.

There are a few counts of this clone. The CDR3 loop reads CASSASRNSPLHF. The CDR3 DNA is TGTGCCAGCAGTGCGTCCAGGAATTCACCCCTCCACTTT. The V call is TRBV6-4, the J call TRBJ1-6; D call uncertain. Trimming removed 4 bases at V and 7 bases at J, with 8 bases between. The germline V gene has CDR1 MRHNA and CDR2 SNTAGT. The CDR3 loop spans 13 amino acids.

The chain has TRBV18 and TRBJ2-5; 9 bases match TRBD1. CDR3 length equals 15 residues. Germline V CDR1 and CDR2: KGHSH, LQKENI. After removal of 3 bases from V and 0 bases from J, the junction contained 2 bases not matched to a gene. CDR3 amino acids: CASSPGTGNQETQYF. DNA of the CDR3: TGTGCCAGCTCACCCGGGACAGGGAACCAAGAGACCCAGTACTTC.

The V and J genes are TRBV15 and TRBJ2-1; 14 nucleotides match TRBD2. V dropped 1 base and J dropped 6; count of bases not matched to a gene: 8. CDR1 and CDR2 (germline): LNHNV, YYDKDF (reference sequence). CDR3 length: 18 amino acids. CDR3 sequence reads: CATSRGGLAGALGNEQFF. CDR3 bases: TGTGCCACCAGCAGAGGGGGACTAGCGGGAGCACTGGGCAATGAGCAGTTCTTC.

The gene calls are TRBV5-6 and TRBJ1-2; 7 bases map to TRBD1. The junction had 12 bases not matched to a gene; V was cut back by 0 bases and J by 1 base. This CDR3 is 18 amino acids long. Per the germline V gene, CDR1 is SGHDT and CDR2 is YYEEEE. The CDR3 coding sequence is TGTGCCAGCAGCTTGGAATTTAATCCGGGGACAGTTAACTATGGCTACACCTTC. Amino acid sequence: CASSLEFNPGTVNYGYTF.

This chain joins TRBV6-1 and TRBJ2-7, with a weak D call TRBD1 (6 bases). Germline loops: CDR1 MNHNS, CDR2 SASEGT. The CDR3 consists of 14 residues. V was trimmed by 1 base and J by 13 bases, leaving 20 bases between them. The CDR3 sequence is CASSEVGISGVPYF. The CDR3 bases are TGTGCCAGCAGTGAAGTGGGCATCTCAGGGGTGCCCTACTTC.

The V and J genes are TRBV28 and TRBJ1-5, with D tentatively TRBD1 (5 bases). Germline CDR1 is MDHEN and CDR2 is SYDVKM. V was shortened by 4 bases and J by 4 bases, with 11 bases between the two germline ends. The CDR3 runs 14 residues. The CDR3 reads CASSSGLINQPQHF. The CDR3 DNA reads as TGTGCCAGCAGTTCGGGACTGATTAATCAGCCCCAGCATTTT. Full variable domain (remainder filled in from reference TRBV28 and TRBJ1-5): DVKVTQSSRYLVKRTGEKVFLECVQDMDHENMFWYRQDPGLGLRLIYFSYDVKMKEKGDIPEGYSVSREKKERFSLILESASTNQTSMYLCASSSGLINQPQHFGDGTRLSIL.

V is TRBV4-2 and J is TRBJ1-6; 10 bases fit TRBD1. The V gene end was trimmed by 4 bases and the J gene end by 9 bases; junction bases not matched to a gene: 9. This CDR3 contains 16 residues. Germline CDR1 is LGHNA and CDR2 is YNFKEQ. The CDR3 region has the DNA TGTGCCAGCAGCCTGACGGACAGGGGGAATGGTTCACCCCTCCACTTT. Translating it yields CASSLTDRGNGSPLHF.

The CDR3 loop is CASSGSHPYEQYF. CDR3 DNA sequence: TGCGCCAGCAGCGGGAGCCACCCCTACGAGCAGTACTTC. J is TRBJ2-7 and V is TRBV10-2, with D possibly TRBD2 on 6 matching bases. The V end was cut by 6 bases, the J end by 2 bases, with 11 bases between. The CDR3 totals 13 residues. The V gene's germline CDR1 is WSHSY and CDR2 SAAADI.

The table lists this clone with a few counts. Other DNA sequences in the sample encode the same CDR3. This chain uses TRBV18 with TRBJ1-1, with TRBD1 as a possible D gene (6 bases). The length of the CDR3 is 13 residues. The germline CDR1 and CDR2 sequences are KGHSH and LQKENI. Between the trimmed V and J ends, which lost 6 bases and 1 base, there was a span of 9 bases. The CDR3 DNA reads TGTGCCAGCTCGAGACAGGCGAACACTGAAGCTTTCTTT. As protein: CASSRQANTEAFF.

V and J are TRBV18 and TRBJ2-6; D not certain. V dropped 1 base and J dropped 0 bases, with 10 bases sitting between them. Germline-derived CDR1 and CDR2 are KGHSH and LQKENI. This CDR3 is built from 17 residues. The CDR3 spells CASSPRVQISGANVLTF. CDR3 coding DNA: TGTGCCAGCTCACCACGGGTACAGATCTCTGGGGCCAACGTCCTGACTTTC.

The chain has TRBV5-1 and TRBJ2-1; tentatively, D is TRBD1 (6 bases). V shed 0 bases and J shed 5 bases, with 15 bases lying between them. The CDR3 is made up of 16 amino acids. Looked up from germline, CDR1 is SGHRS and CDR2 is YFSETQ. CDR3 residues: CASSLGAGTLDNEQFF. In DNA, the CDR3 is TGCGCCAGCAGCTTGGGGGCCGGGACACTGGACAATGAGCAGTTCTTC.

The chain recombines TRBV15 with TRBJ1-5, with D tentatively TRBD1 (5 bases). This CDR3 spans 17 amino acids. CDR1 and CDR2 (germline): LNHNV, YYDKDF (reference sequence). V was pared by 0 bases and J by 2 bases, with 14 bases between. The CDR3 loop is CATSRDSWGLGNQPQHF. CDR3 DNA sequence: TGTGCCACCAGCAGAGATTCGTGGGGACTGGGCAATCAGCCCCAGCATTTT.

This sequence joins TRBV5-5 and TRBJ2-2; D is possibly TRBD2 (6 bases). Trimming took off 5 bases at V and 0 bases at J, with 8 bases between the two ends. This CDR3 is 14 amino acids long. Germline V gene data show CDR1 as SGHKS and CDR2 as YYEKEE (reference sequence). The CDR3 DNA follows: TGTGCCAGCAGGGGGGAGGCGAACACCGGGGAGCTGTTTTTT. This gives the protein CASRGEANTGELFF.

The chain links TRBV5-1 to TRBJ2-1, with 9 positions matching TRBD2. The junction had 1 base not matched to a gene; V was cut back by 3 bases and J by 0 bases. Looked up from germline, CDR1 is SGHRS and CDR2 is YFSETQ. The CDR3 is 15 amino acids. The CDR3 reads CASSSSGTSYNEQFF. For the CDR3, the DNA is TGCGCCAGCAGCTCTAGCGGGACCTCCTACAATGAGCAGTTCTTC.

CDR3 loop: CASSQEGAINEKLFF. The CDR3, as DNA: TGCGCCAGCAGCCAAGAAGGGGCCATTAATGAAAAACTGTTTTTT. The rearrangement uses TRBV5-1 and TRBJ1-4; a possible D gene is TRBD1 (5 bases). The CDR3 length is 15 residues. V shed 4 bases and J shed 4 bases, with 14 bases lying between them. The germline CDR1 and CDR2 sequences are SGHRS and YFSETQ.

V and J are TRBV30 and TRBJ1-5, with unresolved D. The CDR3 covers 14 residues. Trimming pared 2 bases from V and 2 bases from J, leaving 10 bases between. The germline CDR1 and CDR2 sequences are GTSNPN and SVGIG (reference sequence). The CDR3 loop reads CAWSLRQGNQPQHF. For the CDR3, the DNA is TGTGCCTGGAGTCTTCGGCAGGGCAATCAGCCCCAGCATTTT.

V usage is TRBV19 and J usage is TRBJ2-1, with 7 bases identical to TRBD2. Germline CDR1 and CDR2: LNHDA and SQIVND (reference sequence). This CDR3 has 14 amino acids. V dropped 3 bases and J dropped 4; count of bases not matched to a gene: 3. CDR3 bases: TGTGCCAGTAGTATCGGGGGGACGTACAATGAGCAGTTCTTC. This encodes CASSIGGTYNEQFF.